The 13 T cell receptor beta chains in this list originate from one sample, sequenced in a study of OX40 agonist ivuxolimab in advanced cancers. Sequencing used immunoSEQ multiplex PCR; TCRdb keeps in-frame clones, though not all of them. The sample comprises more than 60,000 clones, around 86% of which are singletons, and 0.5% to 0.85% rests with the top ten. The starting material was CD4+ or CD8+ T cells sorted from blood, obtained in a trial of the OX40 agonist ivuxolimab. These receptors were obtained from an adult with an advanced solid tumor such as melanoma, head and neck, liver or kidney cancer.

The chain is built from TRBV7-2 and TRBJ2-7; tentatively, D is TRBD1 (5 bases). Germline V gene sequence: CDR1 SGHTA, CDR2 FQGNSA. This CDR3 spans 13 amino acids. V was pared by 6 bases and J by 3 bases, with 12 bases between. CDR3 region: CASRNGHSYEQYF. As DNA, the CDR3 is TGTGCCAGCAGAAATGGACACAGCTACGAGCAGTACTTC.

For this clone: One end of the junction does not line up with germline, which may come from a read error. This specimen includes other DNA sequences encoding the same CDR3. This rearrangement joins TRBV29-1 to TRBJ2-2; tentatively, D is TRBD1 or TRBD2 (7 bases each). This CDR3 spans 15 amino acids. Germline-derived CDR1 and CDR2 are SQVTM and ANQGSEA. In nucleotides, the CDR3 is TGCAGCGTGGGAGCGGGGACAGCGAACACCGGGGAACTGTTTTTT. Translating it yields CSVGAGTANTGELFF.

The chain carries TRBV7-3 and TRBJ2-3, with 7 bases that match TRBD2. Per germline, CDR1 SGHTA and CDR2 FQGTGA. The CDR3 has 18 residues. Germline trimming cut 1 base from V and 2 bases from J; bases unmatched to any gene: 12. The DNA of the CDR3 is TGTGCCAGCAGCTTAAATCCCCACAGCGGGGCCCCCACAGATACGCAGTATTTT. Translating it yields CASSLNPHSGAPTDTQYF.

The rearrangement uses TRBV7-3 and TRBJ1-2; no firm D call. V was pared by 0 bases and J by 6 bases, with 11 bases between. Germline V gene data show CDR1 as SGHTA and CDR2 as FQGTGA. The CDR3 is 14 amino acids. As DNA, the CDR3 is TGTGCCAGCAGCTTAACCGTGGAGTCTGATGGCTACACCTTC. Residues: CASSLTVESDGYTF. Full variable domain (remainder filled in from reference TRBV7-3 and TRBJ1-2): GAGVSQTPSNKVTEKGKYVELRCDPISGHTALYWYRQSLGQGPEFLIYFQGTGAADDSGLPNDRFFAVRPEGSVSTLKIQRTERGDSAVYLCASSLTVESDGYTFGSGTRLTVV.

Note on this clone: An end of the junction does not agree with germline; a read error may underlie this. The genes are TRBV4-2 and TRBJ2-2; a weak D match, TRBD2 (5 bases). Germline CDR1 LGHNA, CDR2 YNFKEQ. There are 14 residues in the CDR3. The CDR3 nucleotides are TGTGCCAGCAGCCAAGGCAGGACCACCGGGAAGCTGTTTTTT. It specifies CASSQGRTTGKLFF.

V is TRBV5-4 and J is TRBJ2-1, with 16 bases lining up with TRBD2. With 2 bases clipped from V and 9 bases from J, the junction kept 14 bases outside the gene matches. This CDR3 comprises 19 residues. Germline CDR1 and CDR2: SGHNT and YYREEE (reference sequence). CDR3: CASSLQPPGLAGGPGEQFF. The CDR3 DNA sequence: TGTGCCAGCAGCTTACAGCCCCCGGGACTAGCGGGGGGGCCAGGTGAGCAGTTCTTC.

This clone was recorded only once. V is TRBV7-9 and J is TRBJ2-2; D not certain. Germline CDR1 reads SEHNR; CDR2 reads FQNEAQ (reference sequence). This CDR3 comprises 14 residues. Trimming pared 1 base from V and 5 bases from J, leaving 8 bases between. The CDR3 sequence: CASSLDSGTGELFF. Here the CDR3 DNA reads TGTGCCAGCAGCTTAGACAGTGGGACCGGGGAGCTGTTTTTT.

The J gene is TRBJ1-1, the V gene TRBV7-9, with a weak D call TRBD1 (5 bases). Trimming took 6 bases from V and 2 from J, leaving 10 bases between them. This CDR3 comprises 13 residues. Germline CDR1 SEHNR, CDR2 FQNEAQ (reference sequence). In DNA form, the CDR3 reads TGTGCCAGCAGTTCCGACAGTAACACTGAAGCTTTCTTT. Translation: CASSSDSNTEAFF.

The V call is TRBV7-7, the J call TRBJ2-5; 9 bases agree with TRBD2. The CDR3 runs to 14 residues. Germline-derived CDR1 and CDR2 are SSHAT and FNYEAQ (reference sequence). The J segment lost 2 bases and the V segment lost 5 bases, leaving 3 bases of the junction unmatched. Written as DNA, the CDR3 is TGTGCCAGCAGCCCGGCGGGGGGGCAAGAGACCCAGTACTTC. Protein sequence: CASSPAGGQETQYF.

This chain links TRBV14 with TRBJ2-3; TRBD2 is a possible D gene (6 bases). V was pared by 4 bases and J by 3 bases, with 14 bases between. This CDR3 is 15 amino acids long. Germline V gene data show CDR1 as SGHDN and CDR2 as FVKESK. The CDR3 nucleotides read TGTGCCAGCAGCCTGACTAGGAGAGGGACAGATACGCAGTATTTT. Encoded protein: CASSLTRRGTDTQYF.

V is TRBV7-9 and J is TRBJ2-1, with no clear D. The CDR3 runs 17 residues. V gave up 1 base and J gave up 0 bases, with 13 bases separating them. Per germline, CDR1 SEHNR and CDR2 FQNEAQ (reference sequence). CDR3 amino acids: CASSLERAASSYNEQFF. The CDR3 bases are TGTGCCAGCAGCTTAGAAAGGGCCGCCAGCTCCTACAATGAGCAGTTCTTC.

V gene TRBV19 combines with J gene TRBJ2-5; 8 bases match TRBD1. Trimming cost V 9 bases and J 3 bases; bases outside gene matches: 6. Germline-derived CDR1 and CDR2 are LNHDA and SQIVND (reference sequence). The CDR3 contains 13 residues. The CDR3 sequence: CASRNRGKETQYF. The DNA for the CDR3 is TGTGCCAGCCGAAACAGGGGGAAAGAGACCCAGTACTTC.

This sequence joins TRBV7-2 and TRBJ1-1, with D tentatively TRBD1 (5 bases). Per the germline V gene, CDR1 is SGHTA and CDR2 is FQGNSA. V dropped 5 bases and J dropped 4 bases, with 20 bases sitting between them. The CDR3 spans 16 residues. Here the CDR3 DNA reads TGTGCCAGCAGCCGCAGAGAGTGGGCGGGGGGCACTGAAGCTTTCTTT. It codes for CASSRREWAGGTEAFF.